This paragraph covers one TCR beta chain sequence. The entry originates in a study of cytomegalovirus exposure and HLA in healthy donors. The PCR used 60 Vbeta and 13 Jbeta primers. Some clones are missing from TCRdb's copy, which holds only in-frame ones; the method was immunoSEQ multiplex PCR. The data contain tens of thousands of clones, around 80% of them singletons. V was shortened by 1 base and J by 1 base, with 10 bases between the two germline ends. The CDR3 sequence is 16 residues long. The V gene's germline CDR1 is SEHNR and CDR2 FQNEAQ (reference sequence). This sequence originates from a male donor in good health and CMV-seropositive. Specimen: PBMCs. The chain uses TRBV7-9 and TRBJ2-2; the D gene is possibly TRBD1 (5 bases). DNA for the CDR3: TGTGCCAGCAGCTTAGTGGCAGGGATGAACACCGGGGAGCTGTTTTTT. Its protein is CASSLVAGMNTGELFF.